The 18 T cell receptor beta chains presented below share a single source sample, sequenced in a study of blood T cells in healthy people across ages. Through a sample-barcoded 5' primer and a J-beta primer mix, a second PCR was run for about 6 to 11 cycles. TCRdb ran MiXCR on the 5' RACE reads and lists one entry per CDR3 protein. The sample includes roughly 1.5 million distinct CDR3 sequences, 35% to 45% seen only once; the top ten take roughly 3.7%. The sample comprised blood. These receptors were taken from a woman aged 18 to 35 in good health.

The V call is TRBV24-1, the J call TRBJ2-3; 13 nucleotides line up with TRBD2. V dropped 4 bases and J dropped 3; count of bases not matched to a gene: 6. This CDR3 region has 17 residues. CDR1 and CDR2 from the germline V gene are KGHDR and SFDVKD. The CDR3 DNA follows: TGTGCCACCAGTGACCCGGGACTAGCGGGGCCAACAGATACGCAGTATTTT. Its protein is CATSDPGLAGPTDTQYF.

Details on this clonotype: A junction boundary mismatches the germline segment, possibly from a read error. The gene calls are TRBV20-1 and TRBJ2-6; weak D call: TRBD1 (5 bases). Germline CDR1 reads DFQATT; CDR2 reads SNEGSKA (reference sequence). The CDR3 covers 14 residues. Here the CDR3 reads CGATPDTGANVLTF. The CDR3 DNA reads TGCGGTGCTACCCCGGACACTGGGGCCAACGTCCTGACTTTC.

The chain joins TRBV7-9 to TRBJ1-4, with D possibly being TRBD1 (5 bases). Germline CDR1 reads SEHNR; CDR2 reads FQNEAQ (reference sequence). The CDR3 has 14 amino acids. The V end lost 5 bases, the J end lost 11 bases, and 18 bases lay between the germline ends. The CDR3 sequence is CASSPRDAADKLFF. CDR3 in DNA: TGTGCCAGCAGCCCGCGGGACGCCGCCGACAAACTGTTTTTT.

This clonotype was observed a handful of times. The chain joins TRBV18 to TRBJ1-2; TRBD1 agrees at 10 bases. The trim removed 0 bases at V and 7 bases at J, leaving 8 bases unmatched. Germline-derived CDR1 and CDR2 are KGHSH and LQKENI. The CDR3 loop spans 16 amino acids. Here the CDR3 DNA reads TGTGCCAGCTCACCACCGGGGCGACAGGGGGCAAGTGGCTACACCTTC. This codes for CASSPPGRQGASGYTF.

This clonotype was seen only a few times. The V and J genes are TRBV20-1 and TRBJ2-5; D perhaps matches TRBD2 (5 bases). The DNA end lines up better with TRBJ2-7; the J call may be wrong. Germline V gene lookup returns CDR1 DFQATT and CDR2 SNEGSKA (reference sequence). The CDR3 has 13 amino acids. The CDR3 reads CSARTGSDYEQYF. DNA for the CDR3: TGCAGTGCTAGGACGGGGTCCGACTACGAGCAGTACTTC.

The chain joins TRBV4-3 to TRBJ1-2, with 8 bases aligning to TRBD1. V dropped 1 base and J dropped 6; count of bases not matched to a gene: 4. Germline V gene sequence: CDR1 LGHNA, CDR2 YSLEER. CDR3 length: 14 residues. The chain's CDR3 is CASSQVTGVNGYTF. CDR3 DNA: TGCGCCAGCAGCCAAGTGACAGGGGTGAATGGCTACACCTTC.

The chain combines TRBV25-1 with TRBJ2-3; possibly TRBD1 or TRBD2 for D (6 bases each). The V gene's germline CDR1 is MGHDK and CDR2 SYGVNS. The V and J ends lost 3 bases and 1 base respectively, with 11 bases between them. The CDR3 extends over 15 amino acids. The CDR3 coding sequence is TGTGCCAGCAGTGACGGGGGCCCACGCACAGATACGCAGTATTTT. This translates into CASSDGGPRTDTQYF. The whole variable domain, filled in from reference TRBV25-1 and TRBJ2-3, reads EADIYQTPRYLVIGTGKKITLECSQTMGHDKMYWYQQDPGMELHLIHYSYGVNSTEKGDLSSESTVSRIRTEHFPLTLESARPSHTSQYLCASSDGGPRTDTQYFGPGTRLTVL.

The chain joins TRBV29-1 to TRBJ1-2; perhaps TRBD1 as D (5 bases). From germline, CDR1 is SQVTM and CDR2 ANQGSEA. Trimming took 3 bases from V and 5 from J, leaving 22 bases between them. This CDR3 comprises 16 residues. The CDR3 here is CSVEGLEVSGRYGYTF. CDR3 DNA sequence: TGCAGCGTTGAGGGACTCGAGGTGTCGGGGCGTTATGGCTACACCTTC.

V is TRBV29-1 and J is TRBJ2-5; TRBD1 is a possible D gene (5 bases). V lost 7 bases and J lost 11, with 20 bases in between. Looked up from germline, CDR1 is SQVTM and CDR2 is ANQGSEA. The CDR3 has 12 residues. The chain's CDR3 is CSESRALNEQYF. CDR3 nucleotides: TGCAGCGAGTCCAGGGCATTGAATGAGCAGTACTTC.

The DNA for the CDR3 is TGTGCCAGCAGTTTTAACAAGATCCAAGAGACCCAGTACTTC. Its protein is CASSFNKIQETQYF. This chain links TRBV12-3 or TRBV12-4 with TRBJ2-5, with no clear D. This CDR3 contains 14 residues. V was clipped by 3 bases and J by 1 base, with 9 bases between them.

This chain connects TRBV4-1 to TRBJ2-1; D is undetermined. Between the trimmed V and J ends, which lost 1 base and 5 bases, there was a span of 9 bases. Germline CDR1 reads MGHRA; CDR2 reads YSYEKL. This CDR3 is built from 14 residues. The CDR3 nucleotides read TGCGCCAGCAGCCAAGGAGGCCTCGACAATGAGCAGTTCTTC. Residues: CASSQGGLDNEQFF.

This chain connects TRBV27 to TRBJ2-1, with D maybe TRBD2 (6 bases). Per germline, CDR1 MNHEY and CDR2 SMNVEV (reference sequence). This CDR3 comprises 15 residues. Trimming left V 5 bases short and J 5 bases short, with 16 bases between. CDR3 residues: CASSIGTRPNNEQFF. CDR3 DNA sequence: TGTGCCAGCAGTATCGGGACTCGCCCGAACAATGAGCAGTTCTTC.

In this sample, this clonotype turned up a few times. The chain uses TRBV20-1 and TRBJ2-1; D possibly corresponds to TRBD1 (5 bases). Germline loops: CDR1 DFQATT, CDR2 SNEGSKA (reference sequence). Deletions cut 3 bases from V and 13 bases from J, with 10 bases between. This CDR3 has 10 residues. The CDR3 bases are TGCAGTGCTAGCGGCAGGGTACAGTTCTTC. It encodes CSASGRVQFF.

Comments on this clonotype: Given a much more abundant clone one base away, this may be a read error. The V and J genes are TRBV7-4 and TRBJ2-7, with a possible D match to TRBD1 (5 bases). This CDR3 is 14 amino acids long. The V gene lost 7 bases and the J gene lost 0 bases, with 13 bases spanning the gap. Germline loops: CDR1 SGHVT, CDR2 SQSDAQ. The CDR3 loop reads CASTETAHSYEQYF. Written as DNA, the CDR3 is TGTGCCAGCACCGAGACAGCCCACTCCTACGAGCAGTACTTC.

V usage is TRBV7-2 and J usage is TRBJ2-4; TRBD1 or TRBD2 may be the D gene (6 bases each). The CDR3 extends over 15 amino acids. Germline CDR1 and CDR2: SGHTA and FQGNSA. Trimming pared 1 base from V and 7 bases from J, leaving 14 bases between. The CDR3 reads CASSLEGGRFNIQYF. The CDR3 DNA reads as TGTGCCAGCAGCTTAGAGGGGGGACGATTTAACATTCAGTACTTC.

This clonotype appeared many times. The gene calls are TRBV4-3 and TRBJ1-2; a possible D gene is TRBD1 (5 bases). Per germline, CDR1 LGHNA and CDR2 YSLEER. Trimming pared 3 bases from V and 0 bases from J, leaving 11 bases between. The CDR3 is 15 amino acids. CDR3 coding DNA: TGCGCCAGCAGCCACCGACAGTTAGCTAACTATGGCTACACCTTC. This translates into CASSHRQLANYGYTF.

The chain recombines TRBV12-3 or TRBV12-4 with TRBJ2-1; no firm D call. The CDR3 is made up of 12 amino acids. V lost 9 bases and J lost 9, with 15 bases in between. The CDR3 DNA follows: TGTGCCAGTAGACGTGAGGTGGGTGAGCAGTTCTTC. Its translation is CASRREVGEQFF.

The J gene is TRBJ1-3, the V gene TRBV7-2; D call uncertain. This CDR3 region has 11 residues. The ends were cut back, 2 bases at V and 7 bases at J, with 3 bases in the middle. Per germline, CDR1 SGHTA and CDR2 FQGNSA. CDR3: CASSLMNTIYF. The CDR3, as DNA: TGTGCCAGCAGCTTAATGAACACCATATATTTT.